What follows describes a single TCR beta chain. Assay used: immunoSEQ multiplex PCR; TCRdb lists only in-frame clones, some missing. Of approximately 230,000 clones detected, 87% appear once; the ten largest clones hold 3% to 3.5%. These data come from a study of blood T cell repertoires in COVID-19. Across the whole study: Collection of acute and convalescent COVID-19 samples took place in the United States, Italy and Spain. PBMCs, B-cell-depleted T cells, or T cells provided the cDNA or gDNA that made up the material.

Trimming cost V 0 bases and J 0 bases, with 9 bases left between them. The CDR3 loop spans 15 amino acids. Germline V gene sequence: CDR1 SGHTS, CDR2 YDEGEE. V is TRBV5-8 and J is TRBJ1-1; no firm D call. This clonotype was sampled from a man aged 18 to 35 with active or convalescent COVID-19. Material for sequencing was peripheral blood. In nucleotides, the CDR3 is TGTGCCAGCAGCTTGGGTGGCAGAATGAACACTGAAGCTTTCTTT. It specifies CASSLGGRMNTEAFF.